This T cell receptor (beta chain) emerged from a study of blood T cells in healthy people across ages. Study at large: Capture by template switching was about one barcoded beta molecule per two T cells. Findings of the study overall: A greater number of naive CD4+ cells and higher diversity distinguished long-lived donors from aged donors.

The CDR3 runs to 16 residues. Germline V CDR1 and CDR2: MNHNY, SVGAGI (reference sequence). V was trimmed by 6 bases and J by 2 bases, leaving 20 bases between them. On this clonotype: Its target is unknown.

A sample-barcoded 5' primer and a J-beta primer mix were used in a second PCR of roughly 6 to 11 cycles. Each CDR3 protein is one row after TCRdb ran MiXCR on the 5' RACE reads. Here the sample spans 900,000 to 950,000 distinct CDR3 sequences, almost 30% being singletons. These data also featured in a second study, about T cells of mothers and their children. As reported in that work: The second PCR's M1S primer added sample barcodes and 2-4 random nucleotides.

This TCR was sampled from a woman aged 40 to 50 in good health. This rearrangement joins TRBV6-6 to TRBJ2-7; tentative D call: TRBD1 (6 bases). Material for sequencing was blood. The CDR3 loop is CASSRISGTPPYEQYF. The CDR3 DNA reads TGTGCCAGCAGCCGAATTTCCGGGACACCCCCCTACGAGCAGTACTTC.